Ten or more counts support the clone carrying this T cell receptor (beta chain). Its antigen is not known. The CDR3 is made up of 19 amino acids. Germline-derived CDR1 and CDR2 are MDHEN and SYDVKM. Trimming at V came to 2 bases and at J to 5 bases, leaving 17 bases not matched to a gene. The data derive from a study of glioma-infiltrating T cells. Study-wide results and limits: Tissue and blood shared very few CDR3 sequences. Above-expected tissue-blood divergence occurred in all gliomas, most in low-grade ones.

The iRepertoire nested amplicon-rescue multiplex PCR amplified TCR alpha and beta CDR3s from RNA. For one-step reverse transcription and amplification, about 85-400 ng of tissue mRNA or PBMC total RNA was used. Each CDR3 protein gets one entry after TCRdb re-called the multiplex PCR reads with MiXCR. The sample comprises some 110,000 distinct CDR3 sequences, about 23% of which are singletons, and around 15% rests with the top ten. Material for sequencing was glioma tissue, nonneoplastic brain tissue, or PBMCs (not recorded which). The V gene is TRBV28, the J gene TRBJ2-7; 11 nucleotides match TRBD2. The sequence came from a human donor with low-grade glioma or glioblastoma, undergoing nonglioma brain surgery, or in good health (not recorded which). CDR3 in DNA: TGTGCCAGCAGTTTAGATACAGGGGGCTTGAGACTAGCGGGGCACGAGCAGTACTTC. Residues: CASSLDTGGLRLAGHEQYF.